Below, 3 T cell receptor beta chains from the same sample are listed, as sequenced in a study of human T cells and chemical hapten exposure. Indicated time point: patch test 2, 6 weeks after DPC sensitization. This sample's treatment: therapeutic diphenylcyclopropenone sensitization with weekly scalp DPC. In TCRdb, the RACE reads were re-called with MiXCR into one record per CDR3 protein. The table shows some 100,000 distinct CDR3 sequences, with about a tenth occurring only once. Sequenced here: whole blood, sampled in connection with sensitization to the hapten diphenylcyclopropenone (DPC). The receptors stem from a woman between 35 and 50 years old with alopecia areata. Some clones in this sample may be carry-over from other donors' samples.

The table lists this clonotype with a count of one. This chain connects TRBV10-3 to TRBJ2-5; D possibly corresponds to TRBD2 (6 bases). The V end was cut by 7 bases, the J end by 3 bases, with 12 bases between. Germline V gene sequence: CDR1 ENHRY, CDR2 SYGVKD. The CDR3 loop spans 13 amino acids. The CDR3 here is CAIMGGTEETQYF. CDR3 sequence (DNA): TGTGCCATCATGGGAGGCACCGAAGAGACCCAGTACTTC.

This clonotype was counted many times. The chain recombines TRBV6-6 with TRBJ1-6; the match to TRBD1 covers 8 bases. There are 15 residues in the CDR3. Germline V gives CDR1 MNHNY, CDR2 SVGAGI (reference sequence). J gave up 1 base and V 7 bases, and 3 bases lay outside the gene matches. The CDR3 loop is CASTGGASYNSPLHF. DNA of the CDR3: TGTGCCAGCACAGGGGGCGCGTCCTATAATTCACCCCTCCACTTT.

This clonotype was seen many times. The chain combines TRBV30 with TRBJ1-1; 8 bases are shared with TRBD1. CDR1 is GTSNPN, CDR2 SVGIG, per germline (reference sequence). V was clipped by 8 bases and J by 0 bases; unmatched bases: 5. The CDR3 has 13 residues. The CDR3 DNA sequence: TGTGCCCGAGACAGGGGCTTGAACACTGAAGCTTTCTTT. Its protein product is CARDRGLNTEAFF.